Here is one T cell receptor beta chain with its context. Antigen specificity is unknown. This specimen comes from a study of cytomegalovirus exposure and HLA in healthy donors. Overall study: Drawn from HLA-typed donors, some 80 million unique TCRs were held in an early data release.

Notes on the study in general: Presence/absence analyses supposed approximately even sequencing depth among donors. Several of the most significant clusters appeared linked to common viral pathogens, based on a later analysis.

The ends were cut back, 0 bases at V and 0 bases at J, with 5 bases in the middle. There are 14 residues in the CDR3. The germline gives CDR1 SGHTA, CDR2 FQGNSA. The primer mix had 60 Vbeta and 13 Jbeta primers. Authors' methods: The authors later counted roughly 87 million unique TCR beta chains, some 10 million of them shared. Measured with immunoSEQ multiplex PCR; TCRdb has only the in-frame clones, and not every one. V, J and clone size are those of that table, while D and trimming were read from the DNA. The sample has about 140,000 clones, 80% seen once; the top ten hold approximately 15%. The gene calls are TRBV7-2 and TRBJ2-5; perhaps TRBD2 as D (5 bases). The sequence was obtained from a woman aged 40 to 50 in good health and CMV-seronegative. Sequencing was carried out using PBMCs. The CDR3 nucleotides are TGTGCCAGCAGCTTAGCGCGGGACCAAGAGACCCAGTACTTC. Its translation: CASSLARDQETQYF.